Listed below are T cell receptor beta chains from one sample, sequenced in a study of cytomegalovirus exposure and HLA in healthy donors. Profiling relied on immunoSEQ multiplex PCR, and the TCRdb table lists in-frame clones only, not all of them. This sample carries roughly 160,000 clones, more than 70% of them seen once, and the ten largest clones take around 0.93%. The specimen was PBMCs. The source is a man aged 30-40 years in good health and CMV-seronegative. Both conserved end residues are part of each CDR3. A D gene is named only where the DNA matches it firmly. The size of a clone is reported for some rows only, either as once, few or many, or as a class for expanded clones.

17	TRBJ2-7	TRBV27	TRBD1	-	TGTGCCAGCAGTCCGCTACTAGACAGGGGGCCAATGTACGAGCAGTACTTC	CASSPLLDRGPMYEQYF
14	TRBJ2-1	TRBV6-5	-	-	TGTGCCAGCAGTGCTTCACCCGACGGGTATGAGCAGTTCTTC	CASSASPDGYEQFF
14	TRBJ1-1	TRBV28	TRBD1	-	TGTGCCAGCAGTTTAAGGACAGGGAAAACTGAAGCTTTCTTT	CASSLRTGKTEAFF
15	TRBJ2-1	TRBV6-1	-	-	TGTGCCAGCAGTGACATAGCTAAACGATACAATGAGCAGTTCTTC	CASSDIAKRYNEQFF
15	TRBJ1-6	TRBV7-9	-	-	TGTGCCAGCAGCTTCCCGGGCAGGGGAGATTCACCCCTCCACTTT	CASSFPGRGDSPLHF
14	TRBJ1-5	TRBV18	TRBD1	-	TGTGCCAGCTCACCCGGGCAGGGGGGTCAGCCCCAGCATTTT	CASSPGQGGQPQHF
17	TRBJ2-1	TRBV5-1	TRBD2	once	TGCGCCAGCAGCTTATCGGGACTAGCGGGAGGGTACAATGAGCAGTTCTTC	CASSLSGLAGGYNEQFF
15	TRBJ2-1	TRBV15	TRBD2	-	TGTGCCACCAGCCATAGCGGGAATAGCTACAATGAGCAGTTCTTC	CATSHSGNSYNEQFF
13	TRBJ2-7	TRBV5-6	-	once	TGTGCCAGCAGCCCGGACGGAAGGAGGGAGCAGTACTTC	CASSPDGRREQYF
14	TRBJ2-7	TRBV5-4	TRBD1	-	TGTGCCAGCAGCCACAGGGGGGACCGTGGCGAGCAGTACTTC	CASSHRGDRGEQYF
12	TRBJ2-5	TRBV2	-	once	TGTGCCAGCAACCTAGGAGGGGAGACCCAGTACTTC	CASNLGGETQYF
12	TRBJ2-7	TRBV4-2	-	-	TGTGCCAGCTCGGGTAGCTCCTACGAGCAGTACTTC	CASSGSSYEQYF
16	TRBJ2-2	TRBV11-3	TRBD2	-	TGTGCCAGCAGCTTAGTAGGCGGGGGGAACACCGGGGAGCTGTTTTTT	CASSLVGGGNTGELFF
15	TRBJ1-2	TRBV7-8	-	few	TGTGCCAGCAGCTTTCAAGGGTCGGGGGACTATGGCTACACCTTC	CASSFQGSGDYGYTF
12	TRBJ2-1	TRBV10-3	-	-	TGTGCCCATGGAGGCGGTATTCTTGAGCAGTTCTTC	CAHGGGILEQFF
14	TRBJ1-2	TRBV7-8	TRBD1	-	TGTGCCAGCAGCTTAGCCCCGGACAGGGCCCGCTACACCTTC	CASSLAPDRARYTF
16	TRBJ2-7	TRBV28	TRBD2	-	TGTGCCAGCAGTTTGGGACCAGCGGGAGGGCCTGACGAGCAGTACTTC	CASSLGPAGGPDEQYF
17	TRBJ2-3	TRBV19	TRBD2	-	TGTGCCAGTAGTATAGTCGGTAGCGGGGCTCCTACAGATACGCAGTATTTT	CASSIVGSGAPTDTQYF
14	TRBJ2-7	TRBV27	-	-	TGTGCCAGCAGTTTAGACAGATACTCCTACGAGCAGTACTTC	CASSLDRYSYEQYF
16	TRBJ2-1	TRBV7-2	TRBD2	-	TGTGCCAGCAGCTTCGGCGGGAGCGTTGGCTACAATGAGCAGTTCTTC	CASSFGGSVGYNEQFF
17	TRBJ2-3	TRBV7-6	TRBD2	-	TGTGCCAGCAGCTTAGCCGGACTAGTCGGGAGCACAGATACGCAGTATTTT	CASSLAGLVGSTDTQYF
14	TRBJ1-5	TRBV19	-	-	TGTGCCAGTAGTCTGACAGGATACAATCAGCCCCAGCATTTT	CASSLTGYNQPQHF
16	TRBJ1-1	TRBV28	-	-	TGTGCCAGCAGTTTATCCGGAGGGACCTTGAACACTGAAGCTTTCTTT	CASSLSGGTLNTEAFF
15	TRBJ2-3	TRBV5-1	TRBD2	-	TGCGCCAGCAGCTTGTTCAAGCGGGGGGCAGATACGCAGTATTTT	CASSLFKRGADTQYF
16	TRBJ1-5	TRBV27	-	-	TGTGCCAGCAGTCCCACGGGAATCACCTTTTATCAGCCCCAGCATTTT	CASSPTGITFYQPQHF
13	TRBJ1-3	TRBV28	-	-	TGTGCCAGCAGTTTCCCAGGGTTGAACACCATATATTTT	CASSFPGLNTIYF
16	TRBJ2-2	TRBV7-2	-	once	TGTGCCAGCAGTCCTATTTGGTCGATGAACACCGGGGAGCTGTTTTTT	CASSPIWSMNTGELFF
14	TRBJ1-5	TRBV6-7	TRBD1	-	TGTGCCAGCAGCCGGGGACAGATCAATCAGCCCCAGCATTTT	CASSRGQINQPQHF
15	TRBJ2-7	TRBV6-1	-	few	TGTGCCAGCAGCGAAGGGTCGGGACTGGGCTACGAGCAGTACTTC	CASSEGSGLGYEQYF
14	TRBJ2-7	TRBV4-1	TRBD1	-	TGCGCCAGCAGCCGACAGGGTAGCTCCTACGAGCAGTACTTC	CASSRQGSSYEQYF
13	TRBJ1-2	TRBV10-2	-	-	TGCGCCACCTCATCGGGCGGGTTCTATGGCTACACCTTC	CATSSGGFYGYTF
14	TRBJ2-7	TRBV7-9	-	-	TGTGCCAGCAGCCCTACCGGGGTCTCCTACGAGCAGTACTTC	CASSPTGVSYEQYF
15	TRBJ1-6	TRBV4-1	-	-	TGCGCCAGCAGCCAACCGACAGGAAAGGATTCACCCTTCCACTTT	CASSQPTGKDSPFHF
13	TRBJ2-7	TRBV27	-	few	TGTGCCAGCAGTTTCGGGAGCAGAGGCGAGCAGTACTTC	CASSFGSRGEQYF
13	TRBJ2-3	TRBV19	-	-	TGTGCCAGTAGTATAATACCAGCAGATACGCAGTATTTT	CASSIIPADTQYF
13	TRBJ2-1	TRBV7-3	-	-	TGTGCCAGCAGCCAGCTAGCGTCCAATGAGCAGTTCTTC	CASSQLASNEQFF
15	TRBJ2-1	TRBV15	-	-	TGTGCCACCAGCAGCAGGGGTAACTCCTACAATGAGCAGTTCTTC	CATSSRGNSYNEQFF
17	TRBJ2-1	TRBV5-1	TRBD1	-	TGCGCCAGCAGCTTGGCAACGGCTCAGGGGGTATACAATGAGCAGTTCTTC	CASSLATAQGVYNEQFF
17	TRBJ2-6	TRBV19	-	few	TGTGCCAGTAGTATGAAAGTGAAGAGCTCTGGGGCCAACGTCCTGACTTTC	CASSMKVKSSGANVLTF
15	TRBJ2-4	TRBV28	TRBD2	-	TGTGCCAGCAGTTCCCAAAGCGGGGGGGCGCACATTCAGTACTTC	CASSSQSGGAHIQYF
14	TRBJ2-1	TRBV5-1	-	-	TGCGCCAGCAGGCCGGGTATGTCCTACAATGAGCAGTTCTTC	CASRPGMSYNEQFF
14	TRBJ1-1	TRBV2	-	-	TGTGCCAGCAGTGAAGAACGGGGAGGGACTGAAGCTTTCTTT	CASSEERGGTEAFF
15	TRBJ2-7	TRBV18	-	once	TGTGCCAGCTCACCCTCATTAGGACTGGCCTACGAGCAGTACTTC	CASSPSLGLAYEQYF
16	TRBJ2-3	TRBV1	-	-	TGCACCAGCAGCCAAGATCCCGGACTAGCGGGAGGTACGCAGTATTTT	CTSSQDPGLAGGTQYF
19	TRBJ1-6	TRBV27	TRBD1	once	TGTGCCAGCAGTCAGGGGACAGGGGGCGGGCGGATCTATAATTCACCCCTCCACTTT	CASSQGTGGGRIYNSPLHF
14	TRBJ2-2	TRBV19	-	-	TGTGCCAGTAGACAGACCGGGAACACCGGGGAGCTGTTTTTT	CASRQTGNTGELFF
15	TRBJ1-6	TRBV14	-	-	TGTGCCAGCCGCCCGGGGGGAAGGGGTAATTCACCCCTCCACTTT	CASRPGGRGNSPLHF
15	TRBJ2-5	TRBV27	TRBD1	-	TGTGCCTGCAGTTTACGCGACAGGGCTTTAGAGACCCAGTACTTC	CACSLRDRALETQYF
12	TRBJ2-7	TRBV29-1	TRBD1	-	TGCAGCGCGGGGACAGGGGGTTACGAGCAGTACTTC	CSAGTGGYEQYF
14	TRBJ2-1	TRBV6-5	TRBD2	-	TGTGCCAGCAGGCTAGCGGGGTTACAGAATGAGCAGTTCTTC	CASRLAGLQNEQFF
16	TRBJ1-5	TRBV19	-	-	TGTGCCAGTAGTTCTACCCTCTATCAGGGAGGGCAGCCCCAGCATTTT	CASSSTLYQGGQPQHF
13	TRBJ1-1	TRBV5-6	-	few	TGTGCCAGCAGACGGACAGAGAACACTGAAGCTTTCTTT	CASRRTENTEAFF
14	TRBJ2-7	TRBV5-4	TRBD2	-	TGTGCCAGCAGCCCGACTAGCGGCCCTTACGAGCAGTACTTC	CASSPTSGPYEQYF